Presented here are 8 T cell receptor beta chains from one specimen sequenced in a study of vaccination effects on CD4 cells after COVID-19. Measured with immunoSEQ multiplex PCR; TCRdb has only the in-frame clones, and not every one. The table has tens of thousands of clones, less than 80% seen once. The antigens of these receptors remain unknown. ViraFEST expansion of antigen-specific CD4+ T cells with viral peptide pools preceded sequencing. When around nine days of culture had elapsed, CD4+ T cells were isolated. Nobody among the vaccine recipients had prior SARS-CoV-2 infection (nucleocapsid antibodies were negative). The sequences come from CD4+ T cells from PBMCs cultured with SARS-CoV-2 spike peptides, collected before COVID-19 vaccination. The receptors were gathered from a human donor who received a COVID-19 vaccine.

The chain combines TRBV7-9 with TRBJ1-1; D remains unclear. CDR1 SEHNR and CDR2 FQNEAQ come from the germline V gene (reference sequence). The CDR3 has 12 residues. V lost 6 bases and J 6 bases, leaving 11 bases between the germline ends. The CDR3 coding sequence is TGTGCCAGCAGGATAACCACGGCTGAAGCTTTCTTT. It encodes CASRITTAEAFF.

The chain couples TRBV30 to TRBJ2-3; possible D gene TRBD2, 5 bases. CDR1 and CDR2 (germline): GTSNPN, SVGIG (reference sequence). V lost 0 bases, J lost 2 bases, and 9 bases lay in between. This CDR3 spans 14 amino acids. CDR3 sequence reads: CAWSVVEVTDTQYF. In DNA, the CDR3 is TGTGCCTGGAGTGTAGTGGAGGTCACAGATACGCAGTATTTT. Full variable domain (remainder filled in from reference TRBV30 and TRBJ2-3): SQTIHQWPATLVQPVGSPLSLECTVEGTSNPNLYWYRQAAGRGLQLLFYSVGIGQISSEVPQNLSASRPQDRQFILSSKKLLLSDSGFYLCAWSVVEVTDTQYFGPGTRLTVL.

This clone was counted between two and nine times. This rearrangement joins TRBV30 to TRBJ1-1; 7 nucleotides agree with TRBD1. Per the germline V gene, CDR1 is GTSNPN and CDR2 is SVGIG (reference sequence). The CDR3 totals 12 residues. With 5 bases clipped from V and 1 base from J, the junction kept 1 base outside the gene matches. The CDR3 region has the DNA TGTGCCTGGGGACAGGCGAACACTGAAGCTTTCTTT. Its protein product is CAWGQANTEAFF.

This clone has only a few counts. This chain uses TRBV5-4 with TRBJ2-7, with D unresolved. The germline V gene has CDR1 SGHNT and CDR2 YYREEE (reference sequence). The CDR3 is made up of 11 amino acids. Trimming shortened V by 0 bases and J by 5 bases, and 3 bases separated the two germline ends. CDR3 sequence: CASSLGDEQYF. As DNA, the CDR3 is TGTGCCAGCAGCTTGGGGGACGAGCAGTACTTC.

The chain employs TRBV5-1 and TRBJ1-1; D unclear. Trimming left V 0 bases short and J 4 bases short, with 10 bases between. Germline V gene lookup returns CDR1 SGHRS and CDR2 YFSETQ. The CDR3 has 14 amino acids. The CDR3 sequence is CASSLAPASTEAFF. In DNA, the CDR3 is TGCGCCAGCAGCTTGGCTCCGGCTTCCACTGAAGCTTTCTTT.

The chain uses TRBV5-1 and TRBJ2-5; 10 nucleotides match TRBD1. The CDR3 totals 16 residues. Germline V CDR1 and CDR2: SGHRS, YFSETQ. J gave up 0 bases and V 2 bases, and 4 bases lay outside the gene matches. As DNA, the CDR3 is TGCGCCAGCAGCTTCGGACAGGGGGGACACCAAGAGACCCAGTACTTC. Translated, it gives CASSFGQGGHQETQYF.

This clone was recorded a few times. The chain joins TRBV11-3 to TRBJ2-3, with 11 bases lining up with TRBD1. V was clipped by 1 base and J by 5 bases; unmatched bases: 5. CDR3 size: 16 residues. Germline assignment: CDR1 SGHNT and CDR2 YENEEA. CDR3 amino acids: CASSLGGTGGGDTQYF. As DNA, the CDR3 is TGTGCCAGCAGCTTAGGAGGGACAGGGGGAGGAGATACGCAGTATTTT.

The table lists this clone with a count of one. CDR3 region: CASSQAQTSVQETQYF. The CDR3 DNA follows: TGCGCCAGCAGCCAAGCCCAGACTAGCGTGCAAGAGACCCAGTACTTC. J is TRBJ2-5 and V is TRBV4-1, with 8 bases fitting TRBD2. The CDR3 covers 16 residues. The V and J ends lost 1 base and 2 bases, in that order; junction bases with no gene match: 6. Germline loops: CDR1 MGHRA, CDR2 YSYEKL.